Sequencing of this T cell receptor (beta chain) was carried out in a study of T cell responses to AZD1222 COVID-19 vaccine. Sequencing was performed with immunoSEQ multiplex PCR; in TCRdb, only in-frame clones are kept and a portion is missing. The table has roughly 120,000 clones, approximately 91% seen once; the top ten hold 2% to 3%. CDR3 length: 13 amino acids. Trimming at V came to 1 base and at J to 2 bases, leaving 1 base not matched to a gene. Germline CDR1 is GTSNPN and CDR2 is SVGIG (reference sequence). The rearrangement uses TRBV30 and TRBJ1-1; 7 nucleotides line up with TRBD1. This sequence originates from an adult in good health. The starting material was peripheral blood, obtained on day 0 of AZD1222 vaccination. The CDR3 here is CAWSGQGNTEAFF. The CDR3 DNA reads TGTGCCTGGAGTGGACAGGGTAACACTGAAGCTTTCTTT. Full variable domain (rest looked up from reference TRBV30 and TRBJ1-1): SQTIHQWPATLVQPVGSPLSLECTVEGTSNPNLYWYRQAAGRGLQLLFYSVGIGQISSEVPQNLSASRPQDRQFILSSKKLLLSDSGFYLCAWSGQGNTEAFFGQGTRLTVV.